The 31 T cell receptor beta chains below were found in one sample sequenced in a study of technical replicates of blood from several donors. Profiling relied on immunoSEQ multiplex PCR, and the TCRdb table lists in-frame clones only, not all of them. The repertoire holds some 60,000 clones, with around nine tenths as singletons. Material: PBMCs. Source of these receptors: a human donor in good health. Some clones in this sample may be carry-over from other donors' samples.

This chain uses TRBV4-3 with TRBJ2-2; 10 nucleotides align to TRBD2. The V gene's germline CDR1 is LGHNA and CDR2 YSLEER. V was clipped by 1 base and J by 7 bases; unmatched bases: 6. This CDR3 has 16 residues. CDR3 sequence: CASSQVLAGEGGELFF. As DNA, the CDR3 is TGCGCCAGCAGCCAAGTTCTAGCGGGAGAGGGCGGGGAGCTGTTTTTT.

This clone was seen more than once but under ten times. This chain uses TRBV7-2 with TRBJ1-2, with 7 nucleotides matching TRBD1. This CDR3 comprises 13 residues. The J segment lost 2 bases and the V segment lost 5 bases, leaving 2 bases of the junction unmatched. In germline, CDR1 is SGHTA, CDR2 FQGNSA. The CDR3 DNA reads TGTGCCAGCAGCACGACAGGGAACTATGGCTACACCTTC. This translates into CASSTTGNYGYTF.

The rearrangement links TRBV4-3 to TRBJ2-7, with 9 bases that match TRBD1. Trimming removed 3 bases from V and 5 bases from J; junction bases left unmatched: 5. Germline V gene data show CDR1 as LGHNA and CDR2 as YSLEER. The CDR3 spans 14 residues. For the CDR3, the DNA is TGCGCCAGCAGCCAGGGACAGGGCCGCAACGAGCAGTACTTC. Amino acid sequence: CASSQGQGRNEQYF.

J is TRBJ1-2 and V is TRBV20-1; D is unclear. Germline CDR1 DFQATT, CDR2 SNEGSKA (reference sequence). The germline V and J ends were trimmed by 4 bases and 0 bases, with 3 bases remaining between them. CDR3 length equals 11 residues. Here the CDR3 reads CSAITNYGYTF. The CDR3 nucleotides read TGCAGTGCTATAACTAACTATGGCTACACCTTC.

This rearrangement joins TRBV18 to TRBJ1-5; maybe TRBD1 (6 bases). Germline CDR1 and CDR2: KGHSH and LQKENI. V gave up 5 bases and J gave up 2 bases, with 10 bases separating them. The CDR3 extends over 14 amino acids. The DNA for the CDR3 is TGTGCCAGCTCAGGGGGCTGGGGCAATCAGCCCCAGCATTTT. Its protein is CASSGGWGNQPQHF.

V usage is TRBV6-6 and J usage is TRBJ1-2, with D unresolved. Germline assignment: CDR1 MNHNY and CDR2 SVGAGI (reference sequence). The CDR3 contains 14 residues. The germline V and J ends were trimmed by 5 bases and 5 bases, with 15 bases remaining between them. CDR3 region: CASSPRGSPYGYTF. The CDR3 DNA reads TGTGCCAGCAGTCCCCGAGGGTCACCTTATGGCTACACCTTC.

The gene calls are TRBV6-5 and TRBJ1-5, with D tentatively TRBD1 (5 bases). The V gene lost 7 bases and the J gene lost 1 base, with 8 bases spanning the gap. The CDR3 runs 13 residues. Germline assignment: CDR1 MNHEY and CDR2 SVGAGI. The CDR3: CASNAGSNQPQHF. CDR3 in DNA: TGTGCCAGCAATGCAGGGAGCAATCAGCCCCAGCATTTT.

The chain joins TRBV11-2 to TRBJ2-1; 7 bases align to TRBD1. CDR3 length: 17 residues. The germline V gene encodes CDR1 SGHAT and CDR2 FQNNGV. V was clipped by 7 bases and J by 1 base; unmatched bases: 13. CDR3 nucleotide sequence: TGTGCCAGCACCCCCGAGGGGGCGGCGTCATCCTACAATGAGCAGTTCTTC. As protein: CASTPEGAASSYNEQFF. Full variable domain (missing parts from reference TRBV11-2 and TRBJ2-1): EAGVAQSPRYKIIEKRQSVAFWCNPISGHATLYWYQQILGQGPKLLIQFQNNGVVDDSQLPKDRFSAERLKGVDSTLKIQPAKLEDSAVYLCASTPEGAASSYNEQFFGPGTRLTVL.

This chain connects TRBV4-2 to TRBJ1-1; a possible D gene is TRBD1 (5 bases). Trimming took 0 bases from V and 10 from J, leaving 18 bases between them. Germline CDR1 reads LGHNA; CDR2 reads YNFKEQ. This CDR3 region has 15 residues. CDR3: CASSQESQGPVPAFF. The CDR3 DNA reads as TGTGCCAGCAGCCAAGAGTCGCAGGGCCCTGTTCCAGCTTTCTTT.

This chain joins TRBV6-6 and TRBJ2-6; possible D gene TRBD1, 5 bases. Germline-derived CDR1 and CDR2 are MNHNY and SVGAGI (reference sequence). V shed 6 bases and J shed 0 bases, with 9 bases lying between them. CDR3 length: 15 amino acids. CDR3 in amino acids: CASRQGSSGANVLTF. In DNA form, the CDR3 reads TGTGCCAGCAGGCAGGGAAGCTCTGGGGCCAACGTCCTGACTTTC.

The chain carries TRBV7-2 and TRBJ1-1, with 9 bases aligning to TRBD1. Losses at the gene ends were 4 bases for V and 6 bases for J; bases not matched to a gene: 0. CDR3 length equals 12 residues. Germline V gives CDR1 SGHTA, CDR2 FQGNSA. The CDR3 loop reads CASSWTGAEAFF. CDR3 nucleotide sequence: TGTGCCAGCAGCTGGACAGGGGCTGAAGCTTTCTTT.

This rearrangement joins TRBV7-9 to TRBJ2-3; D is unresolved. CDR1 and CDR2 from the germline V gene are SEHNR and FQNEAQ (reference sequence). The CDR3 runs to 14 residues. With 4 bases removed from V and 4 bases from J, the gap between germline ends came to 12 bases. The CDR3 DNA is TGTGCCAGCAGCTCTAGGTTGTTTGCAGATACGCAGTATTTT. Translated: CASSSRLFADTQYF.

The CDR3 DNA reads TGTGCCAGCAGTGAAAGTGGACAGCTCTATGGCTACACCTTC. Translated: CASSESGQLYGYTF. The chain links TRBV6-1 to TRBJ1-2; the D gene is possibly TRBD1 (6 bases). The CDR3 is 14 residues long. The germline CDR1 and CDR2 sequences are MNHNS and SASEGT. V lost 2 bases, J lost 4 bases, and 11 bases lay in between.

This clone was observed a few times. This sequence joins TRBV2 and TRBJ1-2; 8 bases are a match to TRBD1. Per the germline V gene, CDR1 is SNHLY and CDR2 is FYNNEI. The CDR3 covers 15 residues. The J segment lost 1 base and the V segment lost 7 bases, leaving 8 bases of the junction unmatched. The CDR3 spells CASKGQDILNYGYTF. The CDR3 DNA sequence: TGTGCCAGCAAGGGACAGGACATACTTAACTATGGCTACACCTTC.

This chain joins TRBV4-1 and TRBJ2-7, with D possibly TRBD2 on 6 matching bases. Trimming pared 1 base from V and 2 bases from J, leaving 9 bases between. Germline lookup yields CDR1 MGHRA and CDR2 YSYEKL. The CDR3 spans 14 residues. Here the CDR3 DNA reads TGCGCCAGCAGCCAAGGCGGGATCGCCTACGAGCAGTACTTC. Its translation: CASSQGGIAYEQYF.

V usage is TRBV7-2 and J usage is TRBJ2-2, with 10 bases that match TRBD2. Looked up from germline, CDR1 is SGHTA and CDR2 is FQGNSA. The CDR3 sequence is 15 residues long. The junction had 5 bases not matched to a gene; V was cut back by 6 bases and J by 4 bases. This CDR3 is CASRERGGGTGELFF. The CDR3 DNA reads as TGTGCCAGCAGAGAGCGGGGGGGCGGCACCGGGGAGCTGTTTTTT.

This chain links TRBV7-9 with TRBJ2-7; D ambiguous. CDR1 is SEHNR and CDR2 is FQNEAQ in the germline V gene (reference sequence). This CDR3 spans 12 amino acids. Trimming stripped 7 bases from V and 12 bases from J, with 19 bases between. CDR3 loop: CASTQAGSLRYF. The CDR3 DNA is TGTGCCAGCACCCAAGCCGGGTCTCTTCGGTACTTC.

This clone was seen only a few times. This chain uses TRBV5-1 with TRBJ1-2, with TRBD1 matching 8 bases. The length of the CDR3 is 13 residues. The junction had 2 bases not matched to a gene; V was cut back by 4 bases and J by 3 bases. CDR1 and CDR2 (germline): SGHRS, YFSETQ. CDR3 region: CASSPGQDYGYTF. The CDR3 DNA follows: TGCGCCAGCAGCCCGGGACAGGACTATGGCTACACCTTC.

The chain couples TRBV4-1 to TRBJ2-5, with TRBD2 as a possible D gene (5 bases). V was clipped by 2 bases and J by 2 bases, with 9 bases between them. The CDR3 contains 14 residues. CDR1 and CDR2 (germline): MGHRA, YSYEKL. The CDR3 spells CASSQSRTQETQYF. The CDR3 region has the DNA TGCGCCAGCAGCCAAAGCCGGACTCAAGAGACCCAGTACTTC.

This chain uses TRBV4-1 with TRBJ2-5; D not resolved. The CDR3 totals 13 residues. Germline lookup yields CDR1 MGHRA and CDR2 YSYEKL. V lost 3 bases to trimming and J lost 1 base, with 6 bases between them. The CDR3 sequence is CASSQTLQETQYF. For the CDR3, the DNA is TGCGCCAGCAGCCAGACACTCCAAGAGACCCAGTACTTC.

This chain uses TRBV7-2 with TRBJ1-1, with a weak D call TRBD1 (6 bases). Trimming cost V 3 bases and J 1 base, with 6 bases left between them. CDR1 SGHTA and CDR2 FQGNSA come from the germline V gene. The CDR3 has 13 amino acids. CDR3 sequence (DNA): TGTGCCAGCAGCTTGACAGGGAACACTGAAGCTTTCTTT. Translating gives CASSLTGNTEAFF.

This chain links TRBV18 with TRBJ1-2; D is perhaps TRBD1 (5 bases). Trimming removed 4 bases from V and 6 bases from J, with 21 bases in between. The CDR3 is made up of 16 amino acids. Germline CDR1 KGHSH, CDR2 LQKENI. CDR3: CASSLRGQGFNHGYTF. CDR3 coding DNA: TGTGCCAGCTCACTAAGGGGTCAGGGCTTCAACCATGGCTACACCTTC. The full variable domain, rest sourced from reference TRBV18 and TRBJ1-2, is NAGVMQNPRHLVRRRGQEARLRCSPMKGHSHVYWYRQLPEEGLKFMVYLQKENIIDESGMPKERFSAEFPKEGPSILRIQQVVRGDSAAYFCASSLRGQGFNHGYTFGSGTRLTVV.

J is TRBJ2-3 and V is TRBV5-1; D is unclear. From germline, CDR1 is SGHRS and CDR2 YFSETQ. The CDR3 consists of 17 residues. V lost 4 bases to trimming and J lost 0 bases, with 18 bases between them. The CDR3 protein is CASSETHLTTSTDTQYF. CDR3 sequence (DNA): TGCGCCAGCAGCGAAACCCACTTAACCACTAGCACAGATACGCAGTATTTT.

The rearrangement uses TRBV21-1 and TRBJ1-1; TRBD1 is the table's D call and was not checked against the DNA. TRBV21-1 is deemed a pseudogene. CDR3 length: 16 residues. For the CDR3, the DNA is TGTGCCAGCAGCAGGTCCTCCCCGCAGGAAAAAACTGAAGCTTTCTTT. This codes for CASSRSSPQEKTEAFF.

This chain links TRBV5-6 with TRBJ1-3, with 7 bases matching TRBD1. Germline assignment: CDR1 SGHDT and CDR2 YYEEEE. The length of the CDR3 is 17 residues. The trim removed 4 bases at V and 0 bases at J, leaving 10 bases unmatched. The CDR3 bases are TGTGCCAGCAGCGCCGGAAACAGGGGAATCTCTGGAAACACCATATATTTT. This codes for CASSAGNRGISGNTIYF.

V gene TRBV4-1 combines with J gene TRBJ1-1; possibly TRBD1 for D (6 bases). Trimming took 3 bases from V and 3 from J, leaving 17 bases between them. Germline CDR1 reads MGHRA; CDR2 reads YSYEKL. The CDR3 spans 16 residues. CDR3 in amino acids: CASSQPPSGQYTEAFF. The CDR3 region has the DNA TGCGCCAGCAGCCAGCCACCCTCCGGACAGTACACTGAAGCTTTCTTT.

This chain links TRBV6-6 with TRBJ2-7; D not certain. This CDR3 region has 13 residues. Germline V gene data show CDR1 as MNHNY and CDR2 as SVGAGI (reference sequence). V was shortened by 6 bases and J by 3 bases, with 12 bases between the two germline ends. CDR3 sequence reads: CASSIRNSYEQYF. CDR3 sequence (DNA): TGTGCCAGCAGCATAAGGAACAGCTACGAGCAGTACTTC.

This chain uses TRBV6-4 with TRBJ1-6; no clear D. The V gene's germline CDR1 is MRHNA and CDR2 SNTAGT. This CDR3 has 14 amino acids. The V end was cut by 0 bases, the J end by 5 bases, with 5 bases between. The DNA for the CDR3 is TGTGCCAGCAGTGACTCGGCAGATAATTCACCCCTCCACTTT. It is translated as CASSDSADNSPLHF.

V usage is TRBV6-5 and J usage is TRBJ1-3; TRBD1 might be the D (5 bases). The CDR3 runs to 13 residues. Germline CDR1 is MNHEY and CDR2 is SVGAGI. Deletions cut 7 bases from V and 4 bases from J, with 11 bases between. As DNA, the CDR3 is TGTGCCAGCACCAAGACAGCAGGAAACACCATATATTTT. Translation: CASTKTAGNTIYF.

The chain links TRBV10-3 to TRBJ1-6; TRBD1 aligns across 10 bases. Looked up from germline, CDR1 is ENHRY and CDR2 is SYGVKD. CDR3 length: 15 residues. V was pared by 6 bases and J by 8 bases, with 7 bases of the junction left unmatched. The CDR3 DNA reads TGTGCCATCAGGCCGGGACAGGGGAGTTATTCACCCCTCCACTTT. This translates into CAIRPGQGSYSPLHF.

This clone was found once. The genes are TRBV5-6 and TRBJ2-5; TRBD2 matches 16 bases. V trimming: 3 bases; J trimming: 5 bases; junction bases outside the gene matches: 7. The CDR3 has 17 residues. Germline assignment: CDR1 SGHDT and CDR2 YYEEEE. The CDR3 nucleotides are TGTGCCAGCAGCTACGGGACTAGCGGGGGGGCCGGGGAGACCCAGTACTTC. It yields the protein CASSYGTSGGAGETQYF.